The rows below give T cell receptor beta chains drawn from one sample of a study of blood T cell repertoires in COVID-19. Clones were read by immunoSEQ multiplex PCR, and TCRdb kept only the in-frame ones, dropping some. The repertoire holds 200,000 to 250,000 clones, with 83% as singletons. Specimen: peripheral blood. These receptors were obtained from a woman between 45 and 60 years old with acute or convalescent COVID-19. Both conserved end residues are part of each CDR3. D genes are given only for firm matches.

V gene	D gene	J gene	CDR3 protein
TRBV7-8	NA	TRBJ2-7	CASSLAISYEQYF
TRBV28	NA	TRBJ1-2	CASSLGGNYGYTF
TRBV3-1/TRBV3-2	NA	TRBJ2-1	CASGGIYEQFF
TRBV2	NA	TRBJ2-7	CASRGAETGFYEQYF
TRBV7-2	TRBD1	TRBJ1-3	CASSFTYGQGGSGNTIYF
TRBV27	NA	TRBJ2-1	CASSLVYATLSQFF
TRBV7-2	NA	TRBJ1-2	CASSRPRAWYGYTF
TRBV7-2	TRBD2	TRBJ2-2	CASSLEGREVTGELFF
TRBV18	TRBD2	TRBJ2-7	CASSPGTSGLEFDF
TRBV7-9	NA	TRBJ2-7	CASSSRSRQYF
TRBV28	TRBD2	TRBJ2-1	CASSIAGEGYNEQFF
TRBV19	TRBD1	TRBJ1-4	CAARDRSDEKLFF
TRBV18	NA	TRBJ2-7	CASSPPVSGEQYF
TRBV9	TRBD2	TRBJ2-1	CASSTGLAGVLFEQFF
TRBV24-1	TRBD2	TRBJ2-2	CATSSPPSGGRTGELFF
TRBV5-1	TRBD1	TRBJ1-2	CASSLGQGGSGYTF
TRBV7-2	NA	TRBJ1-2	CASSFTTVQDGYTF
TRBV13	NA	TRBJ1-1	CASTEIGRYRENTEAFF
TRBV6-2/TRBV6-3	TRBD2	TRBJ2-3	CASSYSTSSGKSTDTQYF
TRBV2	NA	TRBJ2-3	CAWAYRGDTQYF
TRBV4-1	NA	TRBJ2-1	CASSQAKLAHNEQFF
TRBV18	NA	TRBJ1-3	CASSPAGQVGNTIYF
TRBV4-1	NA	TRBJ1-6	CASSHNAGMYSPLHF
TRBV5-4	NA	TRBJ2-2	CASSLDSAGELFF
TRBV3-1/TRBV3-2	NA	TRBJ1-2	CASSQVPVLYGYTF
TRBV2	NA	TRBJ1-3	CASRGEPFSGNTIYF
TRBV4-1	NA	TRBJ1-4	CASSQDPGEGEKLFF
TRBV4-2	TRBD1	TRBJ2-1	CASSPTPGQGETGEQFF
TRBV6-2/TRBV6-3	TRBD2	TRBJ2-1	CASSYPMPGLAEYNEQFF
TRBV6-6	TRBD1	TRBJ1-1	CATEGTGIAFF
TRBV2	TRBD1	TRBJ1-2	CASSSGQGVLVGYTF
TRBV2	TRBD1	TRBJ1-2	CASSSRGTGGFGYTF
TRBV6-6	NA	TRBJ2-2	CASSKRNRDTGELFF
TRBV6-5	TRBD1	TRBJ1-1	CASSWTGHEAFF
TRBV6-4	TRBD1	TRBJ1-6	CASSEEGQGASPLHF
TRBV3-1/TRBV3-2	NA	TRBJ1-2	CASSALPGVGPYGYTF
TRBV3-1/TRBV3-2	NA	TRBJ1-2	CASSQRENYGYTF
TRBV24-1	TRBD1	TRBJ2-7	CATSTGTGDDEQYF
TRBV3-1/TRBV3-2	TRBD2	TRBJ2-5	CASSQEPSSGGETQYF
TRBV7-2	TRBD1	TRBJ1-1	CASSLVWDRPTEAFF
TRBV6-2/TRBV6-3	NA	TRBJ2-3	CASSHMGGADTQYF
TRBV6-1	NA	TRBJ2-3	CASSEQTRNKWDTQYF
TRBV6-5	TRBD1	TRBJ1-2	CATKTGFGYTF
TRBV19	NA	TRBJ2-7	CASSKALVSYEQYF
TRBV19	NA	TRBJ2-3	CASSIGGVGTDTQYF